What follows describes a single T cell receptor beta chain. Its antigen specificity is not known. Per-base qualities were not stored, and no clone one base away is much larger. This entry is derived from a study of T cells in Graves' hyperthyroidism and ophthalmopathy (dated by TCRdb to about 2019). Turning to the overall study: Peripheral blood was sampled at the time of initial diagnosis, prior to any treatment. A discovery cohort of about a hundred patients, 43 with Graves' ophthalmopathy and fewer than 65 with stable Graves' hyperthyroidism, was used to find distinguishing TCR V-J signatures. Prospective prediction of ophthalmopathy was tested in an independent validation cohort of approximately 18 hyperthyroidism patients and 17 patients who later progressed to ophthalmopathy. The approximately 97 discovery patients were randomly divided into training and test sets at a 7:3 ratio. The study also compared thyroid tissue and blood T-cell repertoires from more than five Graves' hyperthyroidism patients. After blood sampling, hyperthyroidism patients were treated with methimazole at a starting dose of 30 mg daily, and ophthalmopathy patients were treated with high-dose intravenous methylprednisolone. According to the paper, TCR Vbeta CDR3 sequencing was carried out on over 130 peripheral blood samples, which came from 40 to 45 ophthalmopathy, around 74 hyperthyroidism and roughly 17 progressor patients.

Ophthalmopathy patients had moderately to severely active disease, Clinical Activity Score of at least 3, NOSPECS grade of at least 4, and duration under 3 months. The study excluded patients with uncontrolled infections, other autoimmune diseases, pregnancy or lactation. Clinical symptoms, serum thyroxine and TRAb, thyroid ultrasound, and orbital computed tomography formed the basis for the diagnoses. Ficoll-Paque density gradient centrifugation was used to isolate PBMCs from approximately 10 ml of fresh peripheral blood. Trizol reagent was used to extract total RNA, and RNA quality was then checked on an Agilent 2100 Bioanalyzer. The paper's findings and limits, for the study overall: Sample size was not statistically predetermined, and blinding of investigators to group allocation was not performed. In cross-validation, a model built on a 13 V-J signature told ophthalmopathy apart from stable hyperthyroidism with approximately 90% sensitivity and around 83% specificity, and in testing the same model reached 80%/75%. Most expanded thyroid clonotypes (frequency above 0.001) were also detected in blood, a finding suggesting that blood repertoires may reflect thyroid immune responses. During validation, the model predicted progression to ophthalmopathy a median of around 7 months ahead of onset, with almost 71% sensitivity and about 72% specificity.

The TCR beta CDR3 regions were amplified from RNA transcripts. The TCR CDR3 was subjected to a first round of RT-PCR using the HTBI primer set and the Qiagen OneStep RT-PCR kit. Libraries were constructed in a second round of multiplex PCR, after which size selection and purification were performed. Sequencing of the libraries was done on an Illumina HiSeq2000 using paired-end 100 bp reads. The authors' analysis ran thus. SOAPnuke was used to process the raw data, throwing out any read that contained adapters or uncalled bases, had a mean Phred below 15, or lacked an exact constant-primer or identifier match. COPE v1.2.5 was used to merge the high-quality paired reads, and each unique nucleotide sequence was defined as a clonotype. Clonotypes were aligned to IMGT TRBV, TRBD and TRBJ reference segments using MiTCR v1.1. The analysis included only V-J combinations with a frequency above 0.0001, which together covered around 99% of the repertoires. A TCS score was defined as the ratio between F50 (clonal expansion) and ExV (chaos), using BLOSUM62-based TCRdist between CDR3 peptides within each V-J. Welch's t-statistics and random forest reduced roughly 540 V-J features to around 14, which were used in a naive Bayes classifier (R e1071). Through fastp at Q25 and MiXCR, TCRdb rebuilt clones from the public reads, retaining in-frame beta chains. CDR3 protein duplicates are merged, each entry listing the most common genes and DNA. The V and J calls and clone size come from TCRdb's table, not from the authors' own analysis. The sample data list hundreds of thousands of distinct CDR3 sequences, and around 21% of these were observed just once. Clones ranked in the top ten supply around a third of the sample.

Sequenced input: blood. The TCR originated in a man aged 30 to 39 with Graves' ophthalmopathy.

This receptor has the CDR3 CASSYVSGSYNEQFF. The DNA is as follows: TGTGCCAGCAGTTACGTTAGCGGGTCGTACAATGAGCAGTTCTTC. The rearranged segments are TRBV6-2 or TRBV6-3 and TRBJ2-1; 7 nucleotides in the junction match TRBD2. V has 2 bases trimmed and J has 4 bases trimmed; junction bases matching no gene number 5. From the cysteine through the phenylalanine, the CDR3 covers 15 amino acids. Only the CDR3 DNA is retained, 45 bases long and in frame from the first base. As encoded in the germline V gene, CDR1 is MNHEY while CDR2 is SVGEGT.